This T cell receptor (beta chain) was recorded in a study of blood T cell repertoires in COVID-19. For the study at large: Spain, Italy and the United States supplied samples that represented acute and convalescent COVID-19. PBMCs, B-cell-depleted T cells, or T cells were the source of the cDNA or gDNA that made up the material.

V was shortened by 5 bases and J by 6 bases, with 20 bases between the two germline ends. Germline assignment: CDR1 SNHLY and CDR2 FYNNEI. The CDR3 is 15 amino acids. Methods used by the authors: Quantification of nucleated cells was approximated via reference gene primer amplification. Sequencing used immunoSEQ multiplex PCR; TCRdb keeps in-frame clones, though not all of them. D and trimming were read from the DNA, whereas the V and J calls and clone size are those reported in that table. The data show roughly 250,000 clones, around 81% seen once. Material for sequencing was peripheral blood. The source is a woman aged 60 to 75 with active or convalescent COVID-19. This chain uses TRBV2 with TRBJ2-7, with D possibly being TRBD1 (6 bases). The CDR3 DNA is TGTGCCAGCAGTTCGTTGGGACATAGGATCGTCGAGCAGTACTTC. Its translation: CASSSLGHRIVEQYF.